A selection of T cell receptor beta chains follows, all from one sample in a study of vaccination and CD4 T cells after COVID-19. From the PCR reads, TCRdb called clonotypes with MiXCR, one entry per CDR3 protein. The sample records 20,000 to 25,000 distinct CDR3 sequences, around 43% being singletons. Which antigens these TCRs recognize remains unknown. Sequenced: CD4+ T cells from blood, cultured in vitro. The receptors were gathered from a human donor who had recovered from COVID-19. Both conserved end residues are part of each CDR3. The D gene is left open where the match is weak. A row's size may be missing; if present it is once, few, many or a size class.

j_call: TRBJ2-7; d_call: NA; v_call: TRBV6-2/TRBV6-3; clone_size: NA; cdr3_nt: TGTGCCAACAGCTTTCCAACGCGGGGTTCCTACGAGCAGTACTTC; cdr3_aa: CANSFPTRGSYEQYF
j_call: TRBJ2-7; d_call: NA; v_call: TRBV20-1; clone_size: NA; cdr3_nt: TGCAGTGCCGCACCAACCTACGAGCAGTACTTC; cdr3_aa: CSAAPTYEQYF
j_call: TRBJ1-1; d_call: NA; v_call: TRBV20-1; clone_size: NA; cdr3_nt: TGCAGTGCTAGAGCCACCAGGGGCCCCAACACTGAAGCTTTCTTT; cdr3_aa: CSARATRGPNTEAFF
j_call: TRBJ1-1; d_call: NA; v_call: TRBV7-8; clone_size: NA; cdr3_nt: TGTGCCAGCAGCTTAGGACAAGCCTTTTACACTGAAGCTTTCTTT; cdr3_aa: CASSLGQAFYTEAFF
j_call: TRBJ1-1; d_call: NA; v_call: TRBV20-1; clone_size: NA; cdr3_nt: TGCAGTGCTAATCAGGGAAAGAACACTGAAGCTTTCTTT; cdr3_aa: CSANQGKNTEAFF
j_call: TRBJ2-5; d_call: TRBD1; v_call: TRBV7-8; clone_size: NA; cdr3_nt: TGTGCCAGCAGGAAATCAAACAGGGGCGACCGTGGAGAGACCCAGTACTTC; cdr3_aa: CASRKSNRGDRGETQYF
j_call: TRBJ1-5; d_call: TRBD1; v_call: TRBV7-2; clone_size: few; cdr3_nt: TGTGCCAGCAGCCAGAAGGGACAGGCGAATCAGCCCCAGCATTTT; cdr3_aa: CASSQKGQANQPQHF
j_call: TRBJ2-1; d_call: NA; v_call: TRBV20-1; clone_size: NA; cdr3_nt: TGCAGTGCTAGAGATATTAGGACCGCCAACTACAATGAGCAGTTCTTC; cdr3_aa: CSARDIRTANYNEQFF
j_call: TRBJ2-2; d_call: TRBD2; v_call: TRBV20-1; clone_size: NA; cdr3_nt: TGCAGTGCTAATACAGCTAGCGGGGGGGCCCCCCGGGAGCTGTTTTTT; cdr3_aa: CSANTASGGAPRELFF
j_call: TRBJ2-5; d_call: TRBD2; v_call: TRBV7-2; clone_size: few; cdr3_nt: TGTGCCAGCAGCGGTCCCCTAGCGGGACAAGAGACCCAGTACTTC; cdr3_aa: CASSGPLAGQETQYF
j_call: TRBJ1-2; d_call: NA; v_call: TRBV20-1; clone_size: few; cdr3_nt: TGCAGTGCTCTGGGATTTAACTATGGCTACACCTTC; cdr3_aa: CSALGFNYGYTF
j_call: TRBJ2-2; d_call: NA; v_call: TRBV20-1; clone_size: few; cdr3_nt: TGCAGTGCTAGAGCGGCGGGACAGATGAACACCGGGGAGCTGTTTTTT; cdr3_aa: CSARAAGQMNTGELFF
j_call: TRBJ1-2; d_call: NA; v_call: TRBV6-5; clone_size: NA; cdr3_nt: TGTGCCAGCAGTTACTCCCCTGGTCTCTATGGCTACACCTTC; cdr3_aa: CASSYSPGLYGYTF
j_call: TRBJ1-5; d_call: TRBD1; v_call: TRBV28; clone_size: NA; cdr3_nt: TGTGCCAGCAGTCCCCCCATAGGGACAGAGAATCAGCCCCAGCATTTT; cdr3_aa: CASSPPIGTENQPQHF
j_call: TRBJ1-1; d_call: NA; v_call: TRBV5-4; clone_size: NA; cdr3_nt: TGTGCCAGCAGCTTAGGGGGGCAGCGTGAAGCTTTCTTT; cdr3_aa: CASSLGGQREAFF
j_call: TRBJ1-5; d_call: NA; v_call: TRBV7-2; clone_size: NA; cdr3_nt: TGTGCCAGCAGCTTACGGGGAAATCAGCCCCAGCATTTT; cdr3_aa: CASSLRGNQPQHF
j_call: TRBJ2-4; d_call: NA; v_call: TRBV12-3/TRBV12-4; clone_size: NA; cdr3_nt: TGTGCCAGCAGTTCCCGGGACATACAAAACATTCAGTACTTC; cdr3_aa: CASSSRDIQNIQYF
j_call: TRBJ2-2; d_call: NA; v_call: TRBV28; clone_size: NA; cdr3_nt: TGTGCCAGCAATGCAGGGGGAGGGACGTGGACCGGGGAGCTGTTTTTT; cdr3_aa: CASNAGGGTWTGELFF
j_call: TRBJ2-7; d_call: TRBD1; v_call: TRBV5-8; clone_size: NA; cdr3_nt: TGTGCCAGCAGCTTACAGGGGAAGGGCTACGAGCAGTACTTC; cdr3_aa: CASSLQGKGYEQYF
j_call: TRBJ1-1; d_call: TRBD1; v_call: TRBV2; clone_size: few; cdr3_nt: TGTGCCAGCAGTGATCCGGGGACAGGGAACACTGAAGCTTTCTTT; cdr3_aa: CASSDPGTGNTEAFF
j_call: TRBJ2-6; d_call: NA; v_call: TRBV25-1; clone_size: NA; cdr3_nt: TGTGCCAGCAGTGAATTGTCAGGCTCTGGGGCCAACGTCCTGACTTTC; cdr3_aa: CASSELSGSGANVLTF
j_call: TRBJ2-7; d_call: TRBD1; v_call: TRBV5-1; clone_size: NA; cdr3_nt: TGCGCCAGCAGCTTAGGGACAGGGGGTTCGAGGGAGCAGTACTTC; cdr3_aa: CASSLGTGGSREQYF
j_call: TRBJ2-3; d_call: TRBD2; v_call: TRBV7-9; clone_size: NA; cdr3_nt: TGTGCCAGCAGCACTCGGACTAGCGGGACCCGCACAGATACGCAGTATTTT; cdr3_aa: CASSTRTSGTRTDTQYF
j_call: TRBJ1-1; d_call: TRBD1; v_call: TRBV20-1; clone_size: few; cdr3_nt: TGCAGTGCTAGGCGAGGGGGCTCTGACACTGAAGCTTTCTTT; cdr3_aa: CSARRGGSDTEAFF
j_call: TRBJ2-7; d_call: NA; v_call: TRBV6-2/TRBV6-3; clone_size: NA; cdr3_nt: TGTGCCAGCAGCGAACCCCGAGGGGCCAGGGGAGTCGAGCAGTACTTC; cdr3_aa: CASSEPRGARGVEQYF
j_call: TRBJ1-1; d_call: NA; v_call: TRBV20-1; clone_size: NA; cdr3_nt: TGCAGTGCTGGAGATCTGAGGATGATAGGCACTGAAGCTTTCTTT; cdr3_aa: CSAGDLRMIGTEAFF